Presented here are 20 T cell receptor beta chains from one specimen sequenced in a study of T cells after yellow fever vaccination. In TCRdb, the 5' RACE reads were re-called with MiXCR into one record per CDR3 protein. The table lists some 390,000 distinct CDR3 sequences, more than 5.5% of them singletons. This specimen was PBMCs, taken 5 days after the yellow fever booster vaccination. Source of these receptors: a young man who received the YFV17D yellow fever vaccine.

At least ten counts were recorded for this clonotype. This chain joins TRBV12-3 or TRBV12-4 and TRBJ1-5, with D hard to call. The germline V and J ends were trimmed by 6 bases and 5 bases, with 8 bases remaining between them. The CDR3 loop spans 12 amino acids. CDR3 coding DNA: TGTGCCAGCAGCGCTGACTATCAGCCCCAGCATTTT. It translates to CASSADYQPQHF.

This clonotype appeared a few times. This chain joins TRBV18 and TRBJ1-1; 12 nucleotides match TRBD1. Germline V lookup: CDR1 KGHSH, CDR2 LQKENI. The CDR3 has 14 residues. The trim removed 4 bases at V and 7 bases at J, leaving 4 bases unmatched. In DNA, the CDR3 is TGTGCCAGCTCACGGGGGACAGGGGGCGGTGAAGCTTTCTTT. Its protein is CASSRGTGGGEAFF.

In its sample, this clonotype was seen a few times. The CDR3 sequence is CSARVLLNTEAFF. The DNA for the CDR3 is TGCAGTGCTAGAGTCCTTCTGAACACTGAAGCTTTCTTT. This chain joins TRBV20-1 and TRBJ1-1; no firm D call. The length of the CDR3 is 13 residues. V was cut by 1 base and J by 0 bases, with 6 bases left in between. Germline CDR1 is DFQATT and CDR2 is SNEGSKA (reference sequence).

This chain uses TRBV11-2 with TRBJ2-5; 7 positions agree with TRBD1. Germline V gene sequence: CDR1 SGHAT, CDR2 FQNNGV. The CDR3 spans 13 residues. The junction had 4 bases not matched to a gene; V was cut back by 8 bases and J by 1 base. The CDR3 DNA sequence: TGTGCCAGCGGGGGACAGATCCAAGAGACCCAGTACTTC. It encodes CASGGQIQETQYF.

This clonotype showed up just a few times. The CDR3 ends on some other residue instead of the conserved phenylalanine or tryptophan, so this is likely a read error. The genes are TRBV29-1 and TRBJ2-1; TRBD2 might be the D (5 bases). Germline assignment: CDR1 SQVTM and CDR2 ANQGSEA. The CDR3 has 16 residues. Trimming cost V 3 bases and J 0 bases, with 15 bases left between them. The CDR3 sequence is CSVDKDMGSSYNEQFS. The CDR3 bases are TGCAGCGTTGATAAGGATATGGGGAGCTCCTACAATGAGCAGTTCTCC.

This clonotype was detected only a few times. At one boundary the junction diverges from the germline segment, which might be a read error. The chain employs TRBV7-2 and TRBJ2-5; maybe TRBD2 (5 bases). The CDR3 consists of 15 residues. Germline V gene lookup returns CDR1 SGHTA and CDR2 FQGNSA. This CDR3 reads CASSLAIIAQETQYF. DNA of the CDR3: TGTGCCAGCAGCCTAGCTATAATCGCCCAAGAGACCCAGTACTTC.

The genes are TRBV7-9 and TRBJ2-2; D might be TRBD1 (5 bases). From germline, CDR1 is SEHNR and CDR2 FQNEAQ (reference sequence). The CDR3 is 16 residues long. Trimming cost V 7 bases and J 0 bases, with 15 bases left between them. The CDR3 DNA sequence: TGTGCCAGCACCAACCTGACAGCTACGAACACCGGGGAGCTGTTTTTT. It yields the protein CASTNLTATNTGELFF.

J is TRBJ2-1 and V is TRBV30; 8 bases agree with TRBD1. CDR3 length: 14 residues. The ends lost 5 bases at V and 6 bases at J; junction bases unmatched: 9. Germline V gives CDR1 GTSNPN, CDR2 SVGIG (reference sequence). CDR3 nucleotides: TGTGCCTGGGGAAGGACAGGGTATAGCAATGAGCAGTTCTTC. It yields the protein CAWGRTGYSNEQFF.

This clonotype was seen more than once but under ten times. The chain joins TRBV9 to TRBJ2-1, with a possible D match to TRBD2 (11 bases). The V end was cut by 0 bases, the J end by 11 bases, with 27 bases between. The CDR3 is 18 amino acids. Germline CDR1 SGDLS, CDR2 YYNGEE. Written as DNA, the CDR3 is TGTGCCAGCAGCGTAGGGGACAGGGGAGAACTAGCGGGAGTAAAGCAGTTCTTC. It translates to CASSVGDRGELAGVKQFF.

This clonotype has a handful of counts. This chain links TRBV11-2 with TRBJ2-2; 9 nucleotides line up with TRBD1. Trimming removed 0 bases from V and 0 bases from J; junction bases left unmatched: 2. CDR3 length equals 17 residues. The V gene's germline CDR1 is SGHAT and CDR2 FQNNGV. The CDR3 nucleotides are TGTGCCAGCAGCTTAGATCGGGACAGGGCGAACACCGGGGAGCTGTTTTTT. It encodes CASSLDRDRANTGELFF.

This clonotype was picked up a small number of times. The chain has TRBV5-8 and TRBJ2-5, with 7 positions matching TRBD2. Germline V gene sequence: CDR1 SGHTS, CDR2 YDEGEE. V lost 4 bases, J lost 2 bases, and 8 bases stayed unmatched. This CDR3 has 15 amino acids. CDR3: CASSDLLAWQETQYF. The CDR3 DNA sequence: TGTGCCAGCAGCGATCTACTAGCGTGGCAAGAGACCCAGTACTTC.

This clonotype was detected only a few times. The rearrangement links TRBV28 to TRBJ2-7, with 7 bases lining up with TRBD1. Germline loops: CDR1 MDHEN, CDR2 SYDVKM. The length of the CDR3 is 14 residues. With V trimmed by 7 bases and J by 4 bases, 10 bases remained unmatched. CDR3 loop: CASTQGDGIYEQYF. The CDR3 coding sequence is TGTGCCAGCACCCAGGGGGACGGCATATACGAGCAGTACTTC. Drawing the rest from reference TRBV28 and TRBJ2-7, the complete variable domain is DVKVTQSSRYLVKRTGEKVFLECVQDMDHENMFWYRQDPGLGLRLIYFSYDVKMKEKGDIPEGYSVSREKKERFSLILESASTNQTSMYLCASTQGDGIYEQYFGPGTRLTVT.

As for this clonotype: This may arise from a read error, as a much more abundant clone is one base away. This chain connects TRBV6-2 or TRBV6-3 to TRBJ2-2, with 8 bases matching TRBD1. CDR1 is MNHEY, CDR2 SVGEGT, per germline. The CDR3 is 15 amino acids. CDR3 sequence: CASSYTSGGLGEQFF. CDR3 DNA: TGTGCCAGCAGTTACACCTCAGGGGGCCTCGGGGAGCAGTTTTTT.

This clonotype was counted only a few times. This chain uses TRBV20-1 with TRBJ2-5; D is unclear. The germline CDR1 and CDR2 sequences are DFQATT and SNEGSKA (reference sequence). The CDR3 contains 13 residues. The germline V and J ends were trimmed by 1 base and 2 bases, with 8 bases remaining between them. CDR3 sequence: CSARGFSQETQYF. For the CDR3, the DNA is TGCAGTGCTAGAGGATTTAGTCAAGAGACCCAGTACTTC.

The sample holds many counts of this clonotype. V is TRBV29-1 and J is TRBJ2-5; a possible D gene is TRBD1 (8 bases). V lost 7 bases, J lost 11 bases, and 26 bases lay in between. Germline V lookup: CDR1 SQVTM, CDR2 ANQGSEA. CDR3 size: 14 residues. The chain's CDR3 is CSAGEGTGSPGQYF. CDR3 DNA: TGCAGCGCAGGGGAGGGGACAGGTTCCCCGGGTCAGTACTTC.

This clonotype was seen a handful of times. The chain links TRBV2 to TRBJ2-7; no clear D. There are 15 residues in the CDR3. V was shortened by 7 bases and J by 0 bases, with 16 bases between the two germline ends. Germline lookup yields CDR1 SNHLY and CDR2 FYNNEI. DNA of the CDR3: TGTGCCAGCACCTTCACGCACCTATCCTCCTACGAGCAGTACTTC. It codes for CASTFTHLSSYEQYF.

This clonotype showed up just a few times. The chain employs TRBV19 and TRBJ2-2; D gene unclear. The CDR3 loop spans 15 amino acids. The V gene's germline CDR1 is LNHDA and CDR2 SQIVND (reference sequence). V was clipped by 2 bases and J by 1 base, with 8 bases between them. The CDR3 region has the DNA TGTGCCAGTAGTATAAGGGCGCAGAACACCGGGGAGCTGTTTTTT. It codes for CASSIRAQNTGELFF. The whole variable domain, remainder taken from reference TRBV19 and TRBJ2-2, is DGGITQSPKYLFRKEGQNVTLSCEQNLNHDAMYWYRQDPGQGLRLIYYSQIVNDFQKGDIAEGYSVSREKKESFPLTVTSAQKNPTAFYLCASSIRAQNTGELFFGEGSRLTVL.

This clonotype has just a few counts. The rearrangement uses TRBV12-3 or TRBV12-4 and TRBJ2-7, with D perhaps assigned TRBD1 or TRBD2 (7 bases each). The CDR3 is made up of 13 amino acids. V gave up 7 bases and J gave up 6 bases, with 16 bases separating them. CDR3 protein: CASTLRGGGEQYF. CDR3 DNA: TGTGCCAGCACTCTCAGGGGGGGGGGCGAGCAGTACTTC.

This clonotype was detected many times. The chain has TRBV7-6 and TRBJ2-2, with a tentative D call TRBD2 (6 bases). The V gene lost 5 bases and the J gene lost 4 bases, with 17 bases spanning the gap. This CDR3 region has 16 residues. CDR1 and CDR2 from the germline V gene are SGHVS and FNYEAQ. Written as DNA, the CDR3 is TGTGCCAGCAGCCCCCCCGCCGGGGGTAGCACCGGGGAGCTGTTTTTT. Amino acids: CASSPPAGGSTGELFF. The whole variable domain, remainder taken from reference TRBV7-6 and TRBJ2-2, is GAGVSQSPRYKVTKRGQDVALRCDPISGHVSLYWYRQALGQGPEFLTYFNYEAQQDKSGLPNDRFSAERPEGSISTLTIQRTEQRDSAMYRCASSPPAGGSTGELFFGEGSRLTVL.

A note on this clonotype: This sequence may be a read error, since a much larger clone differs from it by one base. The CDR3 bases are TGTGCCAGTATTATTCAGGGCTCTAGCACAGATACGCAGTATTTT. Its translation: CASIIQGSSTDTQYF. The V gene is TRBV19, the J gene TRBJ2-3; tentative D call: TRBD1 (5 bases). The CDR3 loop spans 15 amino acids. Per germline, CDR1 LNHDA and CDR2 SQIVND (reference sequence). V lost 7 bases, J lost 0 bases, and 14 bases lay in between.